The 9 T cell receptor beta chains below come from one sample, sequenced in a study of Tregs in tolerant kidney transplant recipients. Their antigens are not known. Profiled with immunoSEQ multiplex PCR; TCRdb holds only in-frame clones, not every one. This sample has 9,400 or so clones, with about half found just once. The material sequenced was CD4+ T cells from blood cultured with allogeneic cells. The source of these receptors is a human donor in good health.

The chain employs TRBV11-2 and TRBJ1-3; TRBD1 is a possible D gene (5 bases). CDR1 is SGHAT, CDR2 FQNNGV, per germline. The CDR3 is 15 amino acids. Trimming removed 5 bases at V and 0 bases at J, with 11 bases between. The CDR3 is CASSRGGTSGNTIYF. The CDR3 DNA sequence: TGTGCCAGCAGCCGCGGGGGGACCTCTGGAAACACCATATATTTT.

The CDR3 bases are TGTGCCAGCAGCTTTGTCAGGGTTGGTGGCTACACCTTC. Translation: CASSFVRVGGYTF. The V and J genes are TRBV28 and TRBJ1-2, with D tentatively TRBD1 (5 bases). Trimming took off 6 bases at V and 7 bases at J, with 15 bases between the two ends. Germline lookup yields CDR1 MDHEN and CDR2 SYDVKM. The CDR3 runs 13 residues.

Ten or more counts support this clone. The chain employs TRBV27 and TRBJ1-2; 12 positions match TRBD1. Germline V lookup: CDR1 MNHEY, CDR2 SMNVEV (reference sequence). J gave up 3 bases and V 10 bases, and 12 bases lay outside the gene matches. This CDR3 contains 16 residues. The DNA for the CDR3 is TGTGCCACCTTGGGGGACAGGGGGCGGGGGGACTATGGCTACACCTTC. This sequence encodes CATLGDRGRGDYGYTF.

The genes are TRBV6-5 and TRBJ1-2; D ambiguous. CDR1 and CDR2 (germline): MNHEY, SVGAGI. This CDR3 comprises 14 residues. With 0 bases removed from V and 2 bases from J, the gap between germline ends came to 7 bases. The CDR3 nucleotides are TGTGCCAGCAGTTACTCGCATGGGAACTATGGCTACACCTTC. Encoded protein: CASSYSHGNYGYTF.

The rearrangement uses TRBV5-4 and TRBJ2-1; a possible D gene is TRBD2 (6 bases). V lost 4 bases and J lost 8, with 19 bases in between. The germline V gene encodes CDR1 SGHNT and CDR2 YYREEE (reference sequence). The CDR3 runs 15 residues. The CDR3 here is CASSLGTPSSYEQFF. The CDR3 DNA is TGTGCCAGCAGCCTCGGGACTCCTAGTTCCTATGAGCAGTTCTTC. The full variable domain, with the rest looked up from reference TRBV5-4 and TRBJ2-1, is ETGVTQSPTHLIKTRGQQVTLRCSSQSGHNTVSWYQQALGQGPQFIFQYYREEENGRGNFPPRFSGLQFPNYSSELNVNALELDDSALYLCASSLGTPSSYEQFFGPGTRLTVL.

The table lists this clone with many counts. This sequence joins TRBV30 and TRBJ1-2; D gene unclear. Germline V gene lookup returns CDR1 GTSNPN and CDR2 SVGIG (reference sequence). V was pared by 0 bases and J by 8 bases, with 13 bases between. This CDR3 is built from 13 residues. CDR3 sequence (DNA): TGTGCCTGGAGTGTACACCCTCAAGGAGGCTACACCTTC. Translating gives CAWSVHPQGGYTF.

This clone turned up a few times. This chain joins TRBV29-1 and TRBJ2-1; TRBD2 aligns across 8 bases. Germline V gene sequence: CDR1 SQVTM, CDR2 ANQGSEA. J gave up 5 bases and V 0 bases, and 9 bases lay outside the gene matches. CDR3 length: 16 amino acids. In DNA, the CDR3 is TGCAGCGTTGAAGACCTCAGCGGGAGAGGCGACAATGAGCAGTTCTTC. This codes for CSVEDLSGRGDNEQFF.

By share, this clone counts as medium-sized (0.01 to 0.1%). The V gene is TRBV19, the J gene TRBJ2-7; 9 nucleotides agree with TRBD2. CDR1 LNHDA and CDR2 SQIVND come from the germline V gene (reference sequence). The CDR3 sequence is 15 residues long. Germline trimming cut 4 bases from V and 3 bases from J; bases unmatched to any gene: 7. This CDR3 is CASSKLSGSRYEQYF. The DNA of the CDR3 is TGTGCCAGTAGTAAACTTAGCGGGAGTCGCTACGAGCAGTACTTC.

This clone counts as medium-sized (0.01 to 0.1%). The V gene is TRBV7-9, the J gene TRBJ2-7; TRBD1 agrees at 7 bases. The CDR3 has 18 residues. Germline lookup yields CDR1 SEHNR and CDR2 FQNEAQ (reference sequence). V lost 5 bases to trimming and J lost 4 bases; unmatched junction nucleotides: 20. In nucleotides, the CDR3 is TGTGCCAGCAGCCCCCACACTAACCGAGGGGGCTCTTTTTACGAGCAGTACTTC. Encoded protein: CASSPHTNRGGSFYEQYF. The complete variable domain, with remaining parts taken from reference TRBV7-9 and TRBJ2-7, reads DTGVSQNPRHKITKRGQNVTFRCDPISEHNRLYWYRQTLGQGPEFLTYFQNEAQLEKSRLLSDRFSAERPKGSFSTLEIQRTEQGDSAMYLCASSPHTNRGGSFYEQYFGPGTRLTVT.